Given below is one TCR beta chain in context. Its antigen is as yet unknown. This sample was included in a study of cytomegalovirus exposure and HLA in healthy donors. Repertoires were generated with immunoSEQ multiplex PCR, while TCRdb's copy carries only in-frame clones and drops some. The sample has roughly 260,000 clones, about 87% seen once; the top ten hold around 3%. Study-wide results and limits: Many donors shared some public TCRs, even though most TCR sequences were rare.

This CDR3 region has 12 residues. V lost 3 bases and J lost 5, with 7 bases in between. CDR1 is SGHAT, CDR2 FQNNGV, per germline. Sequencing was performed on PBMCs. The chain is built from TRBV11-2 and TRBJ2-5; D might be TRBD1 (5 bases). This TCR derives from a man younger than 35 in good health and CMV-seronegative. This chain's CDR3 is CASSLGPETQYF. The DNA for the CDR3 is TGTGCCAGCAGCTTGGGGCCCGAGACCCAGTACTTC.